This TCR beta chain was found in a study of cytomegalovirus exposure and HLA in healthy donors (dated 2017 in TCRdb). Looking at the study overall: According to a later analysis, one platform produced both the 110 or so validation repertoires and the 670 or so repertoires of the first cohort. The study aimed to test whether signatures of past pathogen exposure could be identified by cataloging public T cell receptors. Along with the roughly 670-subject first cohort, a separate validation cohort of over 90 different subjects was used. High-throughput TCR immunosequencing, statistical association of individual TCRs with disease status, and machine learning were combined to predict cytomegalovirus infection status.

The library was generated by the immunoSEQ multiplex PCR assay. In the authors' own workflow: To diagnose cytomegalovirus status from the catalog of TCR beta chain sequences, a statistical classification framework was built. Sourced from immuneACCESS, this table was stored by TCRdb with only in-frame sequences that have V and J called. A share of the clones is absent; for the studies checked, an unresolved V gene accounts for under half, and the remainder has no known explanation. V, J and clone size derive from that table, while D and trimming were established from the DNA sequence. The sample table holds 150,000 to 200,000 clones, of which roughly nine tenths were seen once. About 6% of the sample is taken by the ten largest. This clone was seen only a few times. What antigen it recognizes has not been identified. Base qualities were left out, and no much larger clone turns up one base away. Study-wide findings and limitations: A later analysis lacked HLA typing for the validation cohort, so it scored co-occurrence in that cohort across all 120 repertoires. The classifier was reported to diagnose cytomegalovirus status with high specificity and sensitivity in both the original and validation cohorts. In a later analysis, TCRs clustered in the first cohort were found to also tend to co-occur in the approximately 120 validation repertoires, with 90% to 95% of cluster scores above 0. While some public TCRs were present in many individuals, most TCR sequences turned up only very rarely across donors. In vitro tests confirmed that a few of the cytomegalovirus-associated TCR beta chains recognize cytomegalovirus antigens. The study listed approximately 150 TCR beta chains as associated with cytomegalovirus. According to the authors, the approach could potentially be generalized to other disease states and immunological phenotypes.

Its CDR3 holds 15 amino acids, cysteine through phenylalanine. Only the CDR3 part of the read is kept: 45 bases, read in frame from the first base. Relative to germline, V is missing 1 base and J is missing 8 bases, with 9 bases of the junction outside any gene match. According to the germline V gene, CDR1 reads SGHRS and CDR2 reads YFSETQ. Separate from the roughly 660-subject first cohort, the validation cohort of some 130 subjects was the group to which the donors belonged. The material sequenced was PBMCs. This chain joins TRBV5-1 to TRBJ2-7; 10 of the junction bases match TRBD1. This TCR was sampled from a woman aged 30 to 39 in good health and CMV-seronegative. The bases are TGCGCCAGCAGCTTGAAGTACGGACAGGGGGAAAAGCAGTACTTC. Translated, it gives CASSLKYGQGEKQYF. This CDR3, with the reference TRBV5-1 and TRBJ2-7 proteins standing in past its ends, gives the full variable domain KAGVTQTPRYLIKTRGQQVTLSCSPISGHRSVSWYQQTPGQGLQFLFEYFSETQRNKGNFPGRFSGRQFSNSRSEMNVSTLELGDSALYLCASSLKYGQGEKQYFGPGTRLTVT.